Listed here are 17 T cell receptor beta chains from one sample, sequenced in a study of regulatory T cells in long-lasting Graves disease. Construction of TCR beta libraries relied on iRepertoire HTBI primers and on Arm-PCR targeting CDR3 regions. MiXCR, applied by TCRdb to the multiplex PCR reads, yields one record per CDR3 protein. Of around 480,000 distinct CDR3 sequences detected, about a sixth appear once; the ten largest clones hold 12%. Noted time point: newly diagnosed GD, antithyroid drugs for less than 3 months. Making the TCR library involved RNA that had been extracted from PBMCs. The sample was also reused in another study, on T cells in Graves' hyperthyroidism and ophthalmopathy.

The input for sequencing was peripheral blood mononuclear cells (PBMCs), taken at new diagnosis, from a patient treated with antithyroid drugs. The origin of the receptors is a man aged 40-49 years with Graves disease.

This clonotype occurred many times. The rearrangement joins TRBV6-2 or TRBV6-3 to TRBJ2-1, with TRBD1 as a possible D gene (6 bases). Trimming took 6 bases from V and 7 from J, leaving 22 bases between them. Looked up from germline, CDR1 is MNHEY and CDR2 is SVGEGT. The CDR3 length is 16 residues. CDR3 protein: CASSTLPGQWGNEQFF. The CDR3 nucleotides are TGTGCCAGCAGCACATTACCGGGACAATGGGGGAATGAGCAGTTCTTC.

The chain is built from TRBV7-8 and TRBJ1-6, with 9 bases matching TRBD1. V lost 6 bases and J lost 7; bases outside the gene matches: 7. Germline assignment: CDR1 SGHVS and CDR2 FQNEAQ. This CDR3 comprises 15 residues. CDR3 bases: TGTGCCAGCAGAAAGTTGGGGACAGGGAATTCACCCCTCCACTTT. Protein: CASRKLGTGNSPLHF. Full variable domain (rest looked up from reference TRBV7-8 and TRBJ1-6): GAGVSQSPRYKVAKRGQDVALRCDPISGHVSLFWYQQALGQGPEFLTYFQNEAQLDKSGLPSDRFFAERPEGSVSTLKIQRTQQEDSAVYLCASRKLGTGNSPLHFGNGTRLTVT.

This clonotype was counted many times. The chain joins TRBV12-3 or TRBV12-4 to TRBJ2-2, with 14 nucleotides matching TRBD2. The CDR3 is made up of 17 amino acids. Unmatched junction bases numbered 3, after V lost 6 bases and J lost 0 bases. CDR3 residues: CASRQGLAGANTGELFF. The CDR3 nucleotides read TGTGCCAGCAGACAGGGACTAGCGGGAGCGAACACCGGGGAGCTGTTTTTT.

This clonotype was seen at least ten times. This sequence joins TRBV30 and TRBJ2-1; TRBD2 is a possible D gene (6 bases). V was cut by 1 base and J by 4 bases, with 14 bases left in between. CDR1 GTSNPN and CDR2 SVGIG come from the germline V gene (reference sequence). The CDR3 is 15 residues long. The CDR3 DNA follows: TGTGCCTGGAGTGGGGCCGAGCGGGTGTACAATGAGCAGTTCTTC. The encoded protein is CAWSGAERVYNEQFF.

In this sample, this clonotype turned up a few times. The CDR3 DNA reads as TGTGCTAGTGGTTTGGTACTTTTTAGACAGGGTGGGTACAATGAGCAGTTCTTC. It translates to CASGLVLFRQGGYNEQFF. V gene TRBV12-5 combines with J gene TRBJ2-1; 7 nucleotides align to TRBD1. Germline assignment: CDR1 LGHNT and CDR2 FRNRAP. CDR3 length equals 18 residues. Germline trimming cut 0 bases from V and 4 bases from J; bases unmatched to any gene: 12.

This clonotype has at least ten counts. A read error may produce the germline difference seen at one junction end. The rearrangement joins TRBV28 to TRBJ1-1, with 8 bases lining up with TRBD1. This CDR3 comprises 15 residues. The germline gives CDR1 MDHEN, CDR2 SYDVKM. CDR3 region: CASSVLGQGFTEAFF. The CDR3 DNA follows: TGTGCCAGCAGTGTCCTTGGACAGGGTTTTACTGAAGCTTTCTTC.

This clonotype was seen many times. The J gene is TRBJ2-7, the V gene TRBV7-2; 9 bases line up with TRBD2. V was pared by 1 base and J by 3 bases, with 10 bases of the junction left unmatched. The CDR3 is made up of 17 amino acids. Germline V gives CDR1 SGHTA, CDR2 FQGNSA. The chain's CDR3 is CASSLGGGGVLFYEQYF. The CDR3 DNA reads as TGTGCCAGCAGCTTAGGCGGCGGGGGGGTCCTTTTCTACGAGCAGTACTTC.

The chain joins TRBV11-2 to TRBJ2-3, with 10 bases matching TRBD1. V was pared by 6 bases and J by 6 bases, with 9 bases of the junction left unmatched. The CDR3 length is 15 residues. Per the germline V gene, CDR1 is SGHAT and CDR2 is FQNNGV. The CDR3 here is CASRPDRGPHDTQYF. The DNA for the CDR3 is TGTGCCAGCAGACCTGACAGGGGGCCCCACGATACGCAGTATTTT.

This clonotype was detected ten times or more. The chain employs TRBV28 and TRBJ1-2; 7 bases line up with TRBD1. Trimming cost V 6 bases and J 5 bases; bases outside gene matches: 12. Germline loops: CDR1 MDHEN, CDR2 SYDVKM. The length of the CDR3 is 15 residues. CDR3 in amino acids: CASRSTGYRVYGYTF. The CDR3 nucleotides are TGTGCCAGCAGGTCGACAGGGTATAGAGTTTATGGCTACACCTTC.

In its sample, this clonotype was seen many times. The chain joins TRBV20-1 to TRBJ1-1, with a weak D call TRBD1 (5 bases). The CDR3 totals 14 residues. The V and J ends lost 2 bases and 5 bases respectively, with 15 bases between them. Germline V gene lookup returns CDR1 DFQATT and CDR2 SNEGSKA (reference sequence). CDR3 region: CSARPSRVGTEAFF. CDR3 coding DNA: TGCAGTGCTAGACCGAGCAGGGTAGGGACTGAAGCTTTCTTT.

This clonotype was detected only a few times. At one end, the junction sequence differs from germline, possibly due to a read error. This chain joins TRBV20-1 and TRBJ2-4; D uncertain. CDR3 length equals 12 residues. Per the germline V gene, CDR1 is DFQATT and CDR2 is SNEGSKA (reference sequence). The CDR3 DNA reads TGCAGTGCAGCAGTATCCGAAAACATTCAGTGCTTC. Translation: CSAAVSENIQCF.

This clonotype was recorded at least ten times. V gene TRBV3-1 combines with J gene TRBJ2-1; tentative D call: TRBD2 (6 bases). Germline CDR1 and CDR2: LGHDT and YNNKEL (reference sequence). This CDR3 spans 16 amino acids. Deletions cut 6 bases from V and 0 bases from J, with 15 bases between. CDR3 in amino acids: CASSSLAGSSYNEQFF. The CDR3 nucleotides are TGTGCCAGCAGTTCCTTAGCCGGGAGCTCCTACAATGAGCAGTTCTTC.

Notes on this clonotype: Being one base from a much bigger clone, this may be a read error. The chain joins TRBV13 to TRBJ2-5; D is unclear. Trimming removed 3 bases at V and 6 bases at J, with 5 bases between. CDR3 length: 11 amino acids. From germline, CDR1 is PRHDT and CDR2 FYEKMQ (reference sequence). For the CDR3, the DNA is TGTGCCAGCAGCTTGAATCAGACCCAGTACTTC. It translates to CASSLNQTQYF.

This clonotype was detected only a few times. CDR3 residues: CASSQVSSGNTIYF. CDR3 bases: TGCGCCAGCAGCCAAGTGAGCTCTGGAAACACCATATATTTT. The chain combines TRBV4-1 with TRBJ1-3; D is ambiguous. The length of the CDR3 is 14 residues. Trimming shortened V by 1 base and J by 0 bases, and 4 bases separated the two germline ends. CDR1 is MGHRA and CDR2 is YSYEKL in the germline V gene.

Of note for this clonotype: A much more abundant neighbour one base away suggests this may be a read error. This chain links TRBV24-1 with TRBJ2-1; 12 bases align to TRBD1. This CDR3 spans 17 amino acids. Germline-derived CDR1 and CDR2 are KGHDR and SFDVKD. CDR3 amino acids: CATSDLMGQGALYEQLF. The CDR3 nucleotides read TGTGCCACCAGTGATCTGATGGGACAGGGGGCTCTCTATGAGCAGCTCTTC.

The rearrangement links TRBV24-1 to TRBJ2-3; no firm D call. Trimming shortened V by 2 bases and J by 6 bases, and 11 bases separated the two germline ends. CDR3 length: 14 amino acids. Germline CDR1 KGHDR, CDR2 SFDVKD. CDR3 region: CATSDSQQWDTQYF. The CDR3 DNA is TGTGCCACCAGTGATTCTCAACAGTGGGATACGCAGTATTTT.

At least ten counts were recorded for this clonotype. V gene TRBV7-2 combines with J gene TRBJ2-1, with D maybe TRBD2 (6 bases). This CDR3 has 14 residues. The V end lost 7 bases, the J end lost 6 bases, and 16 bases lay between the germline ends. Germline assignment: CDR1 SGHTA and CDR2 FQGNSA. The CDR3 protein is CASTPIVGGNEQFF. Written as DNA, the CDR3 is TGTGCCAGCACCCCTATTGTCGGGGGCAATGAGCAGTTCTTC. Together with reference TRBV7-2 and TRBJ2-1, the CDR3 gives the full variable domain: GAGVSQSPSNKVTEKGKDVELRCDPISGHTALYWYRQSLGQGLEFLIYFQGNSAPDKSGLPSDRFSAERTGGSVSTLTIQRTQQEDSAVYLCASTPIVGGNEQFFGPGTRLTVL.